The rows below give T cell receptor beta chains drawn from one sample of a study of blood T cell repertoires in COVID-19. Sequenced by immunoSEQ multiplex PCR; TCRdb stores in-frame clones only, minus some. Here the sample spans about 390,000 clones, 80% to 90% being singletons. Source material: peripheral blood. The origin of the receptors is a woman aged 55 to 70 with COVID-19, enrolled during active disease. Each CDR3 is given with its conserved first and last residue. Each record gives: V gene, J gene, D gene, clone size, CDR3 protein, CDR3 DNA. A D gene is named only where the DNA matches it firmly. Rows give clone size only sometimes, using once, few, many, or a class for an expanded clone.

TRBV5-1	TRBJ2-1	NA	NA	CASSPVGGAINEQFF	TGCGCCAGCAGCCCCGTTGGGGGGGCGATCAATGAGCAGTTCTTC
TRBV19	TRBJ1-5	TRBD1	once	CATEDRAYQPQHF	TGTGCCACCGAAGACAGGGCTTATCAGCCCCAGCATTTT
TRBV7-2	TRBJ2-1	TRBD1	few	CASSAGQGVAAYYNEQFF	TGTGCCAGCAGCGCGGGACAGGGGGTCGCGGCTTACTACAATGAGCAGTTCTTC
TRBV7-8	TRBJ2-1	TRBD2	NA	CASSLNGLANPYNEQFF	TGTGCCAGCAGCTTAAACGGACTAGCGAACCCCTACAATGAGCAGTTCTTC
TRBV3-1/TRBV3-2	TRBJ1-1	NA	once	CASSQQGWDTEAFF	TGTGCCAGCAGCCAACAGGGTTGGGACACTGAAGCTTTCTTT
TRBV29-1	TRBJ1-4	TRBD1	NA	CSVLRRGQGTEKLFF	TGCAGCGTTCTACGTAGGGGACAGGGGACAGAAAAACTGTTTTTT
TRBV19	TRBJ1-2	NA	NA	CASSPQGGNYGYTF	TGTGCCAGTAGTCCACAGGGCGGTAACTATGGCTACACCTTC
TRBV6-5	TRBJ1-5	NA	NA	CASRGPYSNQPQHF	TGTGCCAGCCGGGGTCCGTATAGCAATCAGCCCCAGCATTTT
TRBV7-2	TRBJ2-1	NA	NA	CASQEQGFMDEQFF	TGTGCCAGCCAGGAACAGGGATTTATGGATGAGCAGTTCTTC
TRBV19	TRBJ1-3	TRBD1	NA	CATRGDGNTIYF	TGTGCCACCAGGGGGGACGGAAACACCATATATTTT
TRBV28	TRBJ2-3	TRBD2	NA	CASTGGTQYF	TGTGCCAGCACGGGGGGGACGCAGTATTTT
TRBV7-2	TRBJ1-2	NA	NA	CASSLNVRNYGYTF	TGTGCCAGCAGCTTAAACGTCAGAAACTATGGCTACACCTTC
TRBV7-8	TRBJ2-3	NA	NA	CASSQGRVRGGPRTDTQYF	TGTGCCAGCAGCCAGGGTAGGGTCAGGGGAGGGCCTCGGACAGATACGCAGTATTTT
TRBV27	TRBJ1-1	NA	NA	CASSFTVGRGAFF	TGTGCCAGCAGTTTCACTGTAGGGAGGGGTGCTTTCTTT
TRBV7-6	TRBJ2-5	NA	NA	CASSSGPRGQETQYF	TGTGCCAGCAGCTCGGGGCCCCGGGGGCAAGAGACCCAGTACTTC
TRBV27	TRBJ2-1	NA	NA	CASSPPTTDSYNEQFF	TGTGCCAGCAGTCCACCCACGACGGACAGCTACAATGAGCAGTTCTTC
TRBV28	TRBJ1-5	NA	NA	CASSFAVMAQHF	TGTGCCAGCAGTTTTGCGGTGATGGCCCAGCATTTT
TRBV18	TRBJ1-5	TRBD1	NA	CASSPPGTGVQPQHF	TGTGCCAGCTCACCACCGGGGACAGGGGTTCAGCCCCAGCATTTT
TRBV19	TRBJ1-1	NA	NA	CASSISYTLANTEAFF	TGTGCCAGTAGTATCTCATATACCCTGGCGAACACTGAAGCTTTCTTT
TRBV2	TRBJ2-3	NA	NA	CASTPRGSTTDTQYF	TGTGCCAGCACCCCTAGGGGCTCTACCACAGATACGCAGTATTTT
TRBV25-1	TRBJ2-3	NA	NA	CATRGIATDTQYF	TGTGCCACTAGAGGGATAGCGACAGATACGCAGTATTTT
TRBV6-6	TRBJ2-3	TRBD2	NA	CASKAGGTDTQYF	TGTGCCAGCAAGGCGGGAGGCACAGATACGCAGTATTTT
TRBV9	TRBJ2-1	TRBD1	NA	CASMPGQGALDSYNEQFF	TGTGCCAGCATGCCGGGACAGGGGGCTCTGGACTCCTACAATGAGCAGTTCTTC
TRBV19	TRBJ2-7	NA	once	CASSMGGGDVQYF	TGTGCCAGTAGTATGGGGGGAGGCGACGTGCAGTACTTC
TRBV28	TRBJ2-3	TRBD1	few	CASSRDRNTDTQYF	TGTGCCAGCAGTCGGGACAGGAACACAGATACGCAGTATTTT
TRBV15	TRBJ2-7	NA	NA	CATSRLREEQYF	TGTGCCACCAGCAGGCTGAGAGAGGAGCAGTACTTC
TRBV5-1	TRBJ1-1	TRBD1	NA	CASRGQGNTEAFF	TGCGCCAGCAGGGGACAGGGGAACACTGAAGCTTTCTTT
TRBV3-1/TRBV3-2	TRBJ1-3	TRBD1	NA	CASSVSGTVSGNTIYF	TGTGCCAGCAGCGTATCCGGGACAGTCTCTGGAAACACCATATATTTT
TRBV3-1/TRBV3-2	TRBJ2-7	NA	NA	CASSQEQGSYEQYF	TGTGCCAGCAGCCAAGAGCAGGGCTCCTACGAGCAGTACTTC
TRBV9	TRBJ2-3	NA	once	CASSVEEGDTQYF	TGTGCCAGCAGCGTAGAGGAGGGGGATACGCAGTATTTT
TRBV6-4	TRBJ2-2	NA	NA	CASSENRATGELFF	TGTGCCAGCAGTGAAAACAGGGCTACCGGGGAGCTGTTTTTT
TRBV5-6	TRBJ1-1	NA	NA	CASSMRAANTEAFF	TGTGCCAGCAGCATGAGGGCCGCGAACACTGAAGCTTTCTTT
TRBV30	TRBJ2-5	TRBD2	NA	CAWPRGGETQYF	TGTGCCTGGCCGCGGGGGGGTGAGACCCAGTACTTC
TRBV5-6	TRBJ2-3	TRBD1	NA	CASSSGTGVRSDTQYF	TGTGCCAGCAGCTCTGGGACAGGGGTAAGGTCAGATACGCAGTATTTT
TRBV3-1/TRBV3-2	TRBJ2-7	TRBD1	NA	CASSRPGQGSYEQYF	TGTGCCAGCAGTCGACCGGGACAGGGTTCCTACGAGCAGTACTTC
TRBV7-3	TRBJ2-2	NA	NA	CASSSGAGATGELFF	TGTGCCAGCAGCTCCGGGGCGGGGGCCACCGGGGAGCTGTTTTTT
TRBV2	TRBJ1-2	NA	NA	CASNRRAGAVYGYTF	TGTGCCAGCAACCGCCGGGCGGGGGCCGTCTATGGCTACACCTTC
TRBV5-4	TRBJ2-2	TRBD2	NA	CASSRGLAGVAAGELFF	TGTGCCAGCAGCCGGGGACTAGCGGGGGTGGCTGCCGGGGAGCTGTTTTTT
TRBV29-1	TRBJ1-1	NA	NA	CSVVGRLNTEAFF	TGCAGCGTTGTGGGCAGATTGAACACTGAAGCTTTCTTT
TRBV19	TRBJ1-2	TRBD1	NA	CASSTPLQGLYGYTF	TGTGCCAGTAGTACCCCCCTACAGGGGCTCTATGGCTACACCTTC
TRBV4-1	TRBJ1-2	TRBD1	NA	CASSQDRDRPNYGYTF	TGCGCCAGCAGCCAAGATCGGGACAGGCCTAACTATGGCTACACCTTC
TRBV9	TRBJ1-5	NA	NA	CASSVGEYSNQPQHF	TGTGCCAGCAGCGTAGGCGAATATAGCAATCAGCCCCAGCATTTT
TRBV7-2	TRBJ1-6	NA	NA	CASSKTGSSYNSPLHF	TGTGCCAGCAGCAAAACAGGGAGCTCCTATAATTCACCCCTCCACTTT
TRBV19	TRBJ2-2	NA	NA	CASTGTLNTGELFF	TGTGCCAGTACCGGGACACTAAACACCGGGGAGCTGTTTTTT
TRBV27	TRBJ1-3	TRBD1	few	CASSPTGTGATIYF	TGTGCCAGCAGTCCTACGGGGACAGGCGCCACCATATATTTT